The source of this T cell receptor (beta chain) is a study of identical twins. This clonotype has only one observation. One entry per CDR3 protein results from TCRdb running MiXCR on the 5' RACE reads. The sample consists of 1.5 million to 2 million distinct CDR3 sequences, around 29% of them appearing once. The germline gives CDR1 MNHNS, CDR2 SASEGT. Trimming took 7 bases from V and 3 from J, leaving 15 bases between them. The CDR3 contains 14 residues. The sequenced sample consisted of cord blood. This TCR was sampled from a newborn girl in good health. This chain joins TRBV6-1 and TRBJ1-1; a weak D match, TRBD1 (5 bases). The CDR3 spells CASTAPGGDTEAFF. The DNA of the CDR3 is TGTGCCAGCACTGCCCCTGGGGGGGACACTGAAGCTTTCTTT.